These 15 T cell receptor beta chains were sequenced from one sample in a study of blood T cell repertoires in COVID-19. Profiling relied on immunoSEQ multiplex PCR, and the TCRdb table lists in-frame clones only, not all of them. Among just over 650,000 clones listed, 70% to 90% were seen once. Source material: peripheral blood. These TCRs come from a woman between 18 and 30 years old with acute or convalescent COVID-19.

This chain connects TRBV20-1 to TRBJ2-1, with no clear D. Germline V gives CDR1 DFQATT, CDR2 SNEGSKA (reference sequence). Trimming cost V 3 bases and J 0 bases, with 6 bases left between them. The CDR3 length is 13 residues. Here the CDR3 reads CSASLSSYNEQFF. CDR3 nucleotide sequence: TGCAGTGCTAGTCTCAGCTCCTACAATGAGCAGTTCTTC.

This clone appeared a few times. This CDR3 reads CASSLQGGNEKLFF. DNA of the CDR3: TGCGCCAGCAGCTTACAGGGGGGGAATGAAAAACTGTTTTTT. J is TRBJ1-4 and V is TRBV5-1; 8 bases line up with TRBD1. This CDR3 has 14 amino acids. Losses at the gene ends were 2 bases for V and 5 bases for J; bases not matched to a gene: 2. Per the germline V gene, CDR1 is SGHRS and CDR2 is YFSETQ. The full variable domain, in which reference TRBV5-1 and TRBJ1-4 provide the parts outside the CDR3, is KAGVTQTPRYLIKTRGQQVTLSCSPISGHRSVSWYQQTPGQGLQFLFEYFSETQRNKGNFPGRFSGRQFSNSRSEMNVSTLELGDSALYLCASSLQGGNEKLFFGSGTQLSVL.

This clone turned up a few times. Written as DNA, the CDR3 is TGCGCCAGCCGGGACAGGGTGACCTACGAGCAGTACTTC. This translates into CASRDRVTYEQYF. This chain connects TRBV5-1 to TRBJ2-7, with TRBD1 matching 9 bases. The CDR3 covers 13 residues. J gave up 2 bases and V 7 bases, and 4 bases lay outside the gene matches. CDR1 and CDR2 from the germline V gene are SGHRS and YFSETQ. Filled out from reference TRBV5-1 and TRBJ2-7, the complete variable domain reads KAGVTQTPRYLIKTRGQQVTLSCSPISGHRSVSWYQQTPGQGLQFLFEYFSETQRNKGNFPGRFSGRQFSNSRSEMNVSTLELGDSALYLCASRDRVTYEQYFGPGTRLTVT.

This chain connects TRBV5-1 to TRBJ1-4; tentatively, D is TRBD1 (5 bases). V dropped 0 bases and J dropped 1 base, with 22 bases sitting between them. CDR1 and CDR2 from the germline V gene are SGHRS and YFSETQ. The CDR3 has 20 residues. The CDR3 reads CASSLAGVLGLSLTNEKLFF. CDR3 coding DNA: TGCGCCAGCAGCTTGGCTGGGGTTTTGGGGCTCAGTTTAACTAATGAAAAACTGTTTTTT.

The J gene is TRBJ2-3, the V gene TRBV9; 7 positions match TRBD2. Germline V gene sequence: CDR1 SGDLS, CDR2 YYNGEE. The V segment lost 0 bases and the J segment 2 bases; nucleotides outside the gene matches: 3. This CDR3 has 15 residues. The DNA for the CDR3 is TGTGCCAGCAGCGTAGGGGACTATTTCACAGATACGCAGTATTTT. Its translation: CASSVGDYFTDTQYF.

With regard to this clone: Other DNA sequences in the sample encode the same CDR3. The chain combines TRBV27 with TRBJ1-5; no clear D. This CDR3 is built from 14 residues. CDR1 MNHEY and CDR2 SMNVEV come from the germline V gene (reference sequence). V lost 5 bases to trimming and J lost 0 bases, with 8 bases between them. CDR3 region: CASSLLNSNQPQHF. CDR3 sequence (DNA): TGTGCCAGCAGTCTTCTTAATAGCAATCAGCCCCAGCATTTT.

The CDR3 spells CASSQDWRNTQYF. The DNA for the CDR3 is TGCGCCAGCAGCCAAGATTGGAGAAATACGCAGTATTTT. V gene TRBV4-3 combines with J gene TRBJ2-3, with D unclear. Trimming took 0 bases from V and 7 from J, leaving 8 bases between them. This CDR3 region has 13 residues. The germline V gene has CDR1 LGHNA and CDR2 YSLEER.

This chain connects TRBV18 to TRBJ2-3; unclear D gene. V lost 0 bases and J 4 bases, leaving 8 bases between the germline ends. CDR1 and CDR2 (germline): KGHSH, LQKENI. The CDR3 is 14 residues long. The CDR3 DNA reads as TGTGCCAGCTCACCACCTAGAGAGCCAGATACGCAGTATTTT. Residues: CASSPPREPDTQYF.

The J gene is TRBJ2-1, the V gene TRBV5-1, with D perhaps TRBD2 (5 bases). CDR3 length: 15 amino acids. CDR1 is SGHRS and CDR2 is YFSETQ in the germline V gene. Trimming cost V 0 bases and J 3 bases, with 10 bases left between them. The CDR3 loop reads CASSLAADFYNEQFF. In DNA, the CDR3 is TGCGCCAGCAGCTTGGCGGCGGACTTCTACAATGAGCAGTTCTTC.

V and J are TRBV6-2 or TRBV6-3 and TRBJ1-2; D is undetermined. From germline, CDR1 is MNHEY and CDR2 SVGEGT. The CDR3 consists of 14 residues. With 5 bases removed from V and 8 bases from J, the gap between germline ends came to 18 bases. DNA for the CDR3: TGTGCCAGCAGTCCCCCGGAGGCCCCCTGGGGCTACACCTTC. Residues: CASSPPEAPWGYTF.

The chain couples TRBV5-1 to TRBJ1-6, with no clear D. This CDR3 has 14 residues. Between the trimmed V and J ends, which lost 0 bases and 10 bases, there was a span of 11 bases. CDR1 is SGHRS, CDR2 YFSETQ, per germline. This chain's CDR3 is CASSLEGRRSPLHF. The DNA of the CDR3 is TGCGCCAGCAGCTTGGAAGGGAGACGATCACCCCTCCACTTT.

CDR3 nucleotide sequence: TGCGCCAGCAGCTTAAACTACAGGGATTTTAACTATGGCTACACCTTC. Encoded protein: CASSLNYRDFNYGYTF. The chain recombines TRBV5-1 with TRBJ1-2, with D perhaps matching TRBD1 (6 bases). Germline V lookup: CDR1 SGHRS, CDR2 YFSETQ. Trimming shortened V by 2 bases and J by 1 base, and 15 bases separated the two germline ends. CDR3 size: 16 residues.

This rearrangement joins TRBV30 to TRBJ1-5; 8 positions match TRBD1. In germline, CDR1 is GTSNPN, CDR2 SVGIG (reference sequence). V gave up 7 bases and J gave up 6 bases; unmatched junction bases: 11. This CDR3 has 14 residues. CDR3 sequence: CASSDRALSQPQHF. In nucleotides, the CDR3 is TGTGCCTCATCGGACAGGGCACTCAGTCAGCCCCAGCATTTT.

With respect to this clone: Different DNA sequences within this sample yield the same CDR3. This chain connects TRBV5-1 to TRBJ2-3, with D possibly being TRBD2 (7 bases). The CDR3 is made up of 15 amino acids. Germline V lookup: CDR1 SGHRS, CDR2 YFSETQ. With 4 bases removed from V and 6 bases from J, the gap between germline ends came to 18 bases. Written as DNA, the CDR3 is TGCGCCAGCAGCCTGCCGGGAGGCGGGGGCGATACGCAGTATTTT. It specifies CASSLPGGGGDTQYF.

The chain combines TRBV18 with TRBJ2-5; 9 nucleotides line up with TRBD2. The CDR3 has 14 residues. Unmatched junction bases numbered 3, after V lost 3 bases and J lost 4 bases. Germline-derived CDR1 and CDR2 are KGHSH and LQKENI. This CDR3 reads CASSPSGGRETQYF. DNA of the CDR3: TGTGCCAGCTCACCCAGCGGGGGGCGAGAGACCCAGTACTTC.